The source of this T cell receptor beta chain is a study of blood T cell repertoires in COVID-19. On the study more broadly: Researchers got acute and convalescent COVID-19 samples from the United States, Italy and Spain. PBMCs, B-cell-depleted T cells, or T cells were the source of the cDNA or gDNA that made up the material.

How the authors handled the data: Scientists estimated how many nucleated cells there were by amplifying reference gene primers. Sequencing was performed with immunoSEQ multiplex PCR; in TCRdb, only in-frame clones are kept and a portion is missing. The V and J calls and clone size are taken from that table; D and trimming were inferred from the DNA. The sample includes under 250,000 clones, over 80% of them seen just once. This CDR3 has 15 amino acids. Germline values: CDR1 SGHTA, CDR2 FQGNSA. V lost 1 base and J lost 2; bases outside the gene matches: 5. Sequences were obtained from peripheral blood. The genes are TRBV7-2 and TRBJ2-7, with 7 bases identical to TRBD1. This clonotype was obtained from a man in his forties with acute or convalescent COVID-19. CDR3 protein: CASSLGDSFPYEQYF. In nucleotides, the CDR3 is TGTGCCAGCAGCTTAGGGGACAGCTTCCCCTACGAGCAGTACTTC.